This T cell receptor (beta chain) was identified during a study of blood T cell repertoires in COVID-19. The wider study: The United States, Italy and Spain provided the acute and convalescent COVID-19 samples. From T cells, B-cell-depleted T cells, or PBMCs came the material, which was cDNA or gDNA.

Trimming removed 1 base from V and 5 bases from J, with 8 bases in between. This CDR3 is built from 14 residues. Looked up from germline, CDR1 is MGHRA and CDR2 is YSYEKL. The assay was immunoSEQ multiplex PCR, and TCRdb's table has in-frame clones only and misses some. This sample has 95,000 to 100,000 clones, with around 87% found just once. The specimen sequenced was peripheral blood. The V and J genes are TRBV4-1 and TRBJ1-4; D perhaps matches TRBD1 (5 bases). The receptor's source is a woman in her thirties with acute or convalescent COVID-19. The DNA of the CDR3 is TGCGCCAGCAGCCAAGTAAAGGGGAATGAAAAACTGTTTTTT. Protein: CASSQVKGNEKLFF.